The T cell receptor (beta chain) described here comes from a study of T cell repertoires in cytomegalovirus infection. Study context: A matching HLA type, together with CMV infection, was signaled by public TCR beta signatures. Study-wide findings and caveats: Cumulative frequency (of public TCR beta family members) identified carriers of CMV plus the relevant HLA. The ex vivo response was dominated by HLA-C-restricted CMV-specific TCR beta clonotypes.

This clonotype came up a few times. Its target is unknown. The V end lost 6 bases, the J end lost 2 bases, and 4 bases lay between the germline ends. In germline, CDR1 is SEHNR, CDR2 FQNEAQ (reference sequence). The CDR3 has 11 amino acids. TCRdb called the reads again in MiXCR, with one record for every CDR3 protein. The sample contains some 480,000 distinct CDR3 sequences, 30% to 35% of which appear only once. The rearrangement uses TRBV7-9 and TRBJ1-1; no firm D call. This sequence originates from a human donor in good health (CMV status not recorded). Some clones in this sample may be carry-over from other donors' samples. The specimen comprised cultured PBMCs, sampled from culture after CMV antigen stimulation. CDR3 sequence: CASRANTEAFF. CDR3 DNA sequence: TGTGCCAGCAGGGCAAACACTGAAGCTTTCTTT.